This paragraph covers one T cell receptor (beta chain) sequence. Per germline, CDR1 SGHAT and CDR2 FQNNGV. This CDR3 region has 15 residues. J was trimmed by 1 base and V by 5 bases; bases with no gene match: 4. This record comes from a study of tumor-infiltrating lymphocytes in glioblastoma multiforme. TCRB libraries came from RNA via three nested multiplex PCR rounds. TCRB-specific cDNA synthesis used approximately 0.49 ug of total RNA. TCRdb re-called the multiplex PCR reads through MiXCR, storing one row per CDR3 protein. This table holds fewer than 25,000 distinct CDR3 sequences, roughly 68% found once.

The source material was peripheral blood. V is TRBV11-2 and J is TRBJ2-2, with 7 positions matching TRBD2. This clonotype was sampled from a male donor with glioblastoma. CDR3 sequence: CASSMERGNTGELFF. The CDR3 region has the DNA TGTGCCAGCAGCATGGAGCGGGGGAACACCGGGGAGCTGTTTTTT.